This T cell receptor beta chain derives from a study of T cells in Graves' hyperthyroidism and ophthalmopathy. Study at large: Blood was drawn when the patient was first diagnosed and still untreated.

The sample holds many counts of this clonotype. Its antigen is currently unknown. Using RNA transcripts as the source, TCR beta CDR3 regions were amplified. Initially, a first-round RT-PCR of the TCR CDR3 employed the HTBI primer set. TCRdb analysed the multiplex PCR reads with MiXCR anew, one entry per CDR3 protein. The table lists about 350,000 distinct CDR3 sequences, 15% to 20% of them singletons. Findings and limits, study-wide: Ophthalmopathy, which appeared later, was predicted by the model a median 6.5 months before onset.

Germline CDR1 ENHRY, CDR2 SYGVKD. The CDR3 is 13 residues long. The V gene lost 6 bases and the J gene lost 4 bases, with 10 bases spanning the gap. Diagnostic decisions used clinical symptoms, serum thyroxine and TRAb, thyroid ultrasound and orbital computed tomography. V and J are TRBV10-3 and TRBJ1-5, with D unclear. Sequences were obtained from blood. This sequence was found in a middle-aged woman with Graves' ophthalmopathy. In DNA, the CDR3 is TGTGCCATCAGGACATTGGAGAATCAGCCCCAGCATTTT. It translates to CAIRTLENQPQHF.